This section outlines one TCR beta chain sequence together with its context. The data derive from a study of blood T cell repertoires in COVID-19. The method was immunoSEQ multiplex PCR; TCRdb's version includes in-frame clones alone and lacks a portion of them. The table includes a few hundred thousand clones, roughly nine tenths detected once. The CDR3 runs 14 residues. V lost 5 bases and J 0 bases, leaving 10 bases between the germline ends. The germline V gene has CDR1 MGHRA and CDR2 YSYEKL. Assignments of participants to cohorts depended upon their own reported clinical history. Before being deemed recovered, Cohort 3 donors had two negative PCRs, clearance, or symptom resolution.

The sample comprised PBMCs or T cells enriched from blood (not recorded which). V usage is TRBV4-1 and J usage is TRBJ1-1, with a possible D match to TRBD1 (6 bases). This sequence originates from a woman in her twenties or thirties who had recovered from COVID-19. This CDR3 reads CASSWGQMNTEAFF. For the CDR3, the DNA is TGCGCCAGCAGCTGGGGGCAGATGAACACTGAAGCTTTCTTT.